What follows are 10 T cell receptor beta chains derived from one specimen sequenced in a study of T cell repertoires in cytomegalovirus infection. One entry per CDR3 protein results from TCRdb running MiXCR on the reads. The table records 450,000 to 650,000 distinct CDR3 sequences, 35% to 50% of them present only once. These receptors lack a known antigen. The input for sequencing was cultured PBMCs, taken from culture after CMV antigen stimulation. The source is a human donor in good health (CMV status not recorded). Some clones in this sample may be carry-over from other donors' samples.

V is TRBV19 and J is TRBJ2-1, with D uncertain. Germline V gene sequence: CDR1 LNHDA, CDR2 SQIVND (reference sequence). CDR3 length: 12 residues. The V end was cut by 9 bases, the J end by 10 bases, with 16 bases between. The CDR3 sequence is CASRRTAAEQFF. Written as DNA, the CDR3 is TGTGCCAGCCGGCGGACGGCCGCAGAGCAGTTCTTC.

This clonotype was counted many times. The rearrangement links TRBV12-3 or TRBV12-4 to TRBJ2-2; D remains unclear. The CDR3 extends over 12 amino acids. V lost 1 base, J lost 7 bases, and 4 bases lay in between. CDR3 sequence reads: CASSLDFGELFF. DNA of the CDR3: TGTGCCAGCAGTTTAGACTTCGGGGAGCTGTTTTTT.

This clonotype was observed a few times. The chain has TRBV4-1 and TRBJ1-1; 10 bases agree with TRBD1. CDR3 length: 15 residues. Germline loops: CDR1 MGHRA, CDR2 YSYEKL. The V gene end was trimmed by 4 bases and the J gene end by 8 bases; junction bases not matched to a gene: 10. CDR3 loop: CASSPPGTGDMEAFF. The CDR3 nucleotides read TGCGCCAGCAGCCCCCCCGGGACAGGGGATATGGAAGCTTTCTTT.

The CDR3 loop is CASSLPEPGLAGVGEQFF. CDR3 coding DNA: TGTGCCAGCAGCTTACCGGAACCGGGACTAGCGGGAGTTGGTGAGCAGTTCTTC. The chain uses TRBV7-2 and TRBJ2-1, with TRBD2 identical over 14 bases. V shed 2 bases, J shed 9 bases, and the junction held 12 bases outside the gene matches. The germline V gene encodes CDR1 SGHTA and CDR2 FQGNSA. CDR3 size: 18 residues.

V gene TRBV7-2 combines with J gene TRBJ2-1; D not resolved. The germline CDR1 and CDR2 sequences are SGHTA and FQGNSA. The ends were cut back, 6 bases at V and 6 bases at J, with 15 bases in the middle. This CDR3 is 14 amino acids long. The CDR3 sequence is CASSHNGRLNEQFF. The CDR3 coding sequence is TGTGCCAGCAGTCATAACGGACGACTCAATGAGCAGTTCTTC.

The chain couples TRBV10-3 to TRBJ2-7, with D tentatively TRBD2 (6 bases). From germline, CDR1 is ENHRY and CDR2 SYGVKD. The V end was cut by 0 bases, the J end by 4 bases, with 13 bases between. CDR3 size: 15 residues. The CDR3 coding sequence is TGTGCCATCAGTGAGTCGACTGACGGGAGATACGAGCAGTACTTC. Protein product: CAISESTDGRYEQYF.

The V call is TRBV28, the J call TRBJ2-3; 9 positions agree with TRBD2. The junction had 8 bases not matched to a gene; V was cut back by 6 bases and J by 1 base. Per the germline V gene, CDR1 is MDHEN and CDR2 is SYDVKM. CDR3 length equals 16 residues. CDR3 DNA sequence: TGTGCCAGCAGGGGAGTAGCGGGGGCCCGCACAGATACGCAGTATTTT. It translates to CASRGVAGARTDTQYF. Complete variable domain (other parts from reference TRBV28 and TRBJ2-3): DVKVTQSSRYLVKRTGEKVFLECVQDMDHENMFWYRQDPGLGLRLIYFSYDVKMKEKGDIPEGYSVSREKKERFSLILESASTNQTSMYLCASRGVAGARTDTQYFGPGTRLTVL.

This chain links TRBV7-2 with TRBJ2-5; D gene ambiguous. With 1 base removed from V and 1 base from J, the gap between germline ends came to 7 bases. The CDR3 has 14 residues. Germline V gene lookup returns CDR1 SGHTA and CDR2 FQGNSA. Written as DNA, the CDR3 is TGTGCCAGCAGCTTAGTTTTGTTCCAAGAGACCCAGTACTTC. Residues: CASSLVLFQETQYF.

This clonotype was counted many times. The chain has TRBV7-2 and TRBJ1-5; the match to TRBD1 covers 7 bases. The CDR3 totals 15 residues. The trim removed 4 bases at V and 1 base at J, leaving 4 bases unmatched. Germline lookup yields CDR1 SGHTA and CDR2 FQGNSA. DNA of the CDR3: TGTGCCAGCAGCTCCCAGGGGGGCAGCAATCAGCCCCAGCATTTT. Encoded protein: CASSSQGGSNQPQHF.

This clonotype appeared many times. The J gene is TRBJ2-3, the V gene TRBV7-2; 7 bases match TRBD2. J was trimmed by 2 bases and V by 5 bases; bases with no gene match: 7. The CDR3 extends over 15 amino acids. Germline values: CDR1 SGHTA, CDR2 FQGNSA. The CDR3 spells CASSRRRDYTDTQYF. The CDR3 DNA reads TGTGCCAGCAGCCGGCGCCGGGACTACACAGATACGCAGTATTTT.